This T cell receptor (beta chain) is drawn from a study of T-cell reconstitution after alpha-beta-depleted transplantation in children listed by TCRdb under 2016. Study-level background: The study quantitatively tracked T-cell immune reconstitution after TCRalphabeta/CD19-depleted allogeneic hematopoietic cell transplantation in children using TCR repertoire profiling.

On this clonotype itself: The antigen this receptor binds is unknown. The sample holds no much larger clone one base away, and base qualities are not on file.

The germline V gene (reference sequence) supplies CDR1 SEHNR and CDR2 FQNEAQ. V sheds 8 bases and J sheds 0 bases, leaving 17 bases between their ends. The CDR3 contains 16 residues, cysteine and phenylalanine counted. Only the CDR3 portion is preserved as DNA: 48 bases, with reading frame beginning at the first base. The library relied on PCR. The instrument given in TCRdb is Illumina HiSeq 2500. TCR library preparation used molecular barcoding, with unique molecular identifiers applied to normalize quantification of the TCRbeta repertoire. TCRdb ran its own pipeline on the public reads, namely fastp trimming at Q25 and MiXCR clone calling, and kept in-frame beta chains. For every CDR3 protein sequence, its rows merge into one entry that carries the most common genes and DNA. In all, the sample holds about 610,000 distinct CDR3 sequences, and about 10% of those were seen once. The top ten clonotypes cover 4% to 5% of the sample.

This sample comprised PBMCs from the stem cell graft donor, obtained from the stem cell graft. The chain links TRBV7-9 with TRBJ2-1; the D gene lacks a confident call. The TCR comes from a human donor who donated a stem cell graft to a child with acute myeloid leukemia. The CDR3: CASLGRSLSSYNEQFF. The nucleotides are TGTGCCAGCCTGGGCCGCAGCTTAAGCTCCTACAATGAGCAGTTCTTC.